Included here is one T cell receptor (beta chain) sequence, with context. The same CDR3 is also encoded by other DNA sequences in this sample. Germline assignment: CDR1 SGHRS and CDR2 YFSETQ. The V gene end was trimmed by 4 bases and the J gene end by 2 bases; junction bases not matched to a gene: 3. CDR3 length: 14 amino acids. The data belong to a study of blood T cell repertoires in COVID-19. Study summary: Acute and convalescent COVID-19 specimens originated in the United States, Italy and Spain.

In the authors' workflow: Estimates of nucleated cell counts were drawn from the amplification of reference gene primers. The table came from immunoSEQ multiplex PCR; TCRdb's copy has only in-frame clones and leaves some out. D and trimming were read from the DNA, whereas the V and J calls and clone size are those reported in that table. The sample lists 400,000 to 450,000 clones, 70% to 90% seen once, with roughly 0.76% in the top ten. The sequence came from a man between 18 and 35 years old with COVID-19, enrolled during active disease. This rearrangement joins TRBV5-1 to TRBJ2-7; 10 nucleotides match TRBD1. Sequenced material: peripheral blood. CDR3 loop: CASSLGQGAYEQYF. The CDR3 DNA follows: TGCGCCAGCAGCCTCGGACAGGGGGCCTACGAGCAGTACTTC. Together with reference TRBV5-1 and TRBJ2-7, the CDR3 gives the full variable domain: KAGVTQTPRYLIKTRGQQVTLSCSPISGHRSVSWYQQTPGQGLQFLFEYFSETQRNKGNFPGRFSGRQFSNSRSEMNVSTLELGDSALYLCASSLGQGAYEQYFGPGTRLTVT.